The 14 T cell receptor beta chains below were found in one sample sequenced in a study of identical twins. TCRdb independently ran MiXCR on the 5' RACE reads; one entry per CDR3 protein. Here the sample spans about 920,000 distinct CDR3 sequences, 12% being singletons. This sample was shared with a second study, whose subject was yellow fever vaccine responses in identical twins.

The specimen sequenced was PBMCs. These receptors all stem from a woman under 30 in good health.

The chain recombines TRBV7-2 with TRBJ1-1, with D unresolved. Germline loops: CDR1 SGHTA, CDR2 FQGNSA. The CDR3 covers 15 residues. Trimming removed 1 base from V and 2 bases from J, with 11 bases in between. This chain's CDR3 is CASSLVVQLNTEAFF. The CDR3 DNA reads TGTGCCAGCAGCTTAGTGGTACAGTTAAACACTGAAGCTTTCTTT.

This sequence joins TRBV12-3 or TRBV12-4 and TRBJ1-2; perhaps TRBD1 as D (5 bases). V dropped 6 bases and J dropped 0 bases, with 14 bases sitting between them. The CDR3 loop spans 15 amino acids. The CDR3 loop reads CASSRSGVANYGYTF. The CDR3 region has the DNA TGTGCCAGCAGCCGTTCGGGGGTAGCTAACTATGGCTACACCTTC.

In this sample, this clonotype turned up a few times. The chain employs TRBV9 and TRBJ2-3; 7 bases line up with TRBD1. Germline assignment: CDR1 SGDLS and CDR2 YYNGEE. J lost 2 bases, V lost 7 bases, and 10 bases had no gene match. The CDR3 is made up of 15 amino acids. The CDR3 bases are TGTGCCAGCGCCTTTTGGGACAGACCCACAGATACGCAGTATTTT. Protein product: CASAFWDRPTDTQYF. Together with reference TRBV9 and TRBJ2-3, the CDR3 gives the full variable domain: DSGVTQTPKHLITATGQRVTLRCSPRSGDLSVYWYQQSLDQGLQFLIQYYNGEERAKGNILERFSAQQFPDLHSELNLSSLELGDSALYFCASAFWDRPTDTQYFGPGTRLTVL.

Comment on this clonotype: Being one base from a much bigger clone, this may be a read error. J is TRBJ2-3 and V is TRBV20-1; D is ambiguous. The germline V gene has CDR1 DFQATT and CDR2 SNEGSKA (reference sequence). V was pared by 5 bases and J by 0 bases, with 15 bases between. The CDR3 covers 15 residues. The CDR3 bases are TGCAGTGCTGGAGTGGGCAGTACCAGCACAGATACGCAGTATTTT. This gives the protein CSAGVGSTSTDTQYF.

The chain combines TRBV6-1 with TRBJ2-6; TRBD1 aligns across 8 bases. The CDR3 runs 17 residues. V trimming: 6 bases; J trimming: 3 bases; junction bases outside the gene matches: 10. Germline-derived CDR1 and CDR2 are MNHNS and SASEGT. DNA for the CDR3: TGTGCCAGCAGGAACGGGGCAGGGGGCGTTGGGGCCAACGTCCTGACTTTC. Translation: CASRNGAGGVGANVLTF.

This clonotype has more than one count but fewer than ten. The chain recombines TRBV12-3 or TRBV12-4 with TRBJ1-4; no definite D call. This CDR3 spans 14 amino acids. V lost 5 bases, J lost 2 bases, and 9 bases lay in between. The CDR3 here is CASSKYGTNEKLFF. As DNA, the CDR3 is TGTGCCAGCAGTAAATACGGGACTAATGAAAAACTGTTTTTT.

This clonotype has a handful of counts. The rearrangement links TRBV10-3 to TRBJ2-3; maybe TRBD1 (5 bases). Germline V gene lookup returns CDR1 ENHRY and CDR2 SYGVKD. V was clipped by 9 bases and J by 1 base, with 17 bases between them. This CDR3 region has 15 residues. The CDR3 DNA follows: TGTGCCATGGGAAACCAGGGTGTGGGCACAGATACGCAGTATTTT. Its protein product is CAMGNQGVGTDTQYF.

This clonotype showed up many times. This chain connects TRBV29-1 to TRBJ2-1; D might be TRBD2 (6 bases). The CDR3 runs 13 residues. The V end was cut by 4 bases, the J end by 8 bases, with 15 bases between. Germline assignment: CDR1 SQVTM and CDR2 ANQGSEA. CDR3 bases: TGCAGCGTTGCAACGGGAGAGGGATATGAGCAGTTCTTC. It translates to CSVATGEGYEQFF.

In its sample, this clonotype was seen a few times. V usage is TRBV6-5 and J usage is TRBJ2-3, with D maybe TRBD1 (6 bases). Germline V gene sequence: CDR1 MNHEY, CDR2 SVGAGI. The V and J ends lost 2 bases and 6 bases respectively, with 12 bases between them. This CDR3 spans 14 amino acids. The CDR3 sequence is CASSYRTEGDTQYF. The CDR3 nucleotides are TGTGCCAGCAGTTACCGGACAGAGGGGGATACGCAGTATTTT.

This clonotype has a handful of counts. The CDR3 DNA reads as TGTGCCAGCAGTTACTTAGTGGATGAGCAGTTCTTC. It is translated as CASSYLVDEQFF. The chain couples TRBV6-2 or TRBV6-3 to TRBJ2-1, with D unresolved. This CDR3 has 12 amino acids. Trimming removed 1 base at V and 8 bases at J, with 6 bases between. Germline V CDR1 and CDR2: MNHEY, SVGEGT.

The sample holds many counts of this clonotype. V is TRBV7-9 and J is TRBJ2-4, with D maybe TRBD1 (5 bases). V was trimmed by 4 bases and J by 8 bases, leaving 9 bases between them. The CDR3 runs to 12 residues. Germline CDR1 SEHNR, CDR2 FQNEAQ (reference sequence). Here the CDR3 reads CASSSSRDIQYF. The CDR3 DNA reads TGTGCCAGCAGCTCCAGCAGGGACATTCAGTACTTC.

The chain recombines TRBV20-1 with TRBJ2-7, with TRBD2 matching 8 bases. Germline loops: CDR1 DFQATT, CDR2 SNEGSKA (reference sequence). CDR3 length: 16 amino acids. The V gene end was trimmed by 3 bases and the J gene end by 3 bases; junction bases not matched to a gene: 13. CDR3: CSASTSGGRGGYEQYF. The CDR3 nucleotides are TGCAGTGCTAGTACGAGCGGGGGTAGGGGGGGCTACGAGCAGTACTTC.

The sample holds a few counts of this clonotype. The chain couples TRBV27 to TRBJ2-3, with D maybe TRBD2 (6 bases). This CDR3 contains 14 residues. Per germline, CDR1 MNHEY and CDR2 SMNVEV (reference sequence). V lost 1 base to trimming and J lost 3 bases, with 8 bases between them. The CDR3 loop reads CASSLLGLTDTQYF. DNA of the CDR3: TGTGCCAGCAGTTTATTGGGACTTACAGATACGCAGTATTTT.

This clonotype was seen repeatedly, ten times or more. The chain joins TRBV7-2 to TRBJ2-1; maybe TRBD1 (5 bases). The CDR3 is 13 residues long. Germline CDR1 SGHTA, CDR2 FQGNSA. V lost 4 bases to trimming and J lost 4 bases, with 8 bases between them. The CDR3 is CASSSQVYNEQFF. The CDR3 DNA follows: TGTGCCAGCAGCTCACAGGTATACAATGAGCAGTTCTTC.